This is a list of T cell receptor beta chains from one sample in a study of blood T cell repertoires in COVID-19. Method: immunoSEQ multiplex PCR; TCRdb's copy keeps in-frame clones and lacks some. Among approximately 280,000 clones, 75% to 85% were seen once, and the ten largest hold 4.5% to 6%. Material for sequencing was peripheral blood. The receptors derive from a man aged 50 to 59 with active or convalescent COVID-19. CDR3s include the opening cysteine and the closing phenylalanine or tryptophan. D genes are given only for firm matches. Clone size is shown for a subset of rows, as once, few, many or a class of expanded clone.

j_call,v_call,d_call,clone_size,cdr3_aa,cdr3_nt
TRBJ2-5,TRBV14,NA,NA,CASSQLEETQYF,TGTGCCAGCAGCCAACTCGAAGAGACCCAGTACTTC
TRBJ2-3,TRBV2,NA,NA,CASSRLTDTQYF,TGTGCCAGCAGTAGACTCACAGATACGCAGTATTTT
TRBJ1-2,TRBV6-5,NA,NA,CASTLTGIGGYTF,TGTGCCAGCACCCTCACAGGGATCGGTGGCTACACCTTC
TRBJ2-3,TRBV10-3,NA,NA,CAISSRQTDTQYF,TGTGCCATCAGCTCTAGGCAAACAGATACGCAGTATTTT
TRBJ2-5,TRBV5-1,TRBD2,NA,CASSLRTSGSGETQYF,TGCGCCAGCAGCTTGAGGACTAGCGGGAGTGGGGAGACCCAGTACTTC
TRBJ1-2,TRBV27,NA,NA,CASRHEQGIGLGYGYTF,TGTGCCAGCAGGCACGAGCAGGGGATTGGGCTCGGCTATGGCTACACCTTC
TRBJ2-7,TRBV7-6,NA,NA,CASSPRSGPSSYEQYF,TGTGCCAGCAGTCCTCGAAGCGGTCCCAGCTCCTACGAGCAGTACTTC
TRBJ2-1,TRBV29-1,TRBD2,NA,CSVVRREVRNEQFF,TGCAGCGTTGTTAGGCGGGAGGTGCGTAATGAGCAGTTCTTC
TRBJ1-3,TRBV5-1,NA,NA,CASSQGETGNTIYF,TGCGCCAGCAGCCAGGGTGAGACTGGAAACACCATATATTTT
TRBJ2-2,TRBV9,TRBD2,NA,CASSVAVSGITGELFF,TGTGCCAGCAGCGTAGCGGTTAGCGGGATCACCGGGGAGCTGTTTTTT
TRBJ2-7,TRBV3-1/TRBV3-2,NA,NA,CASSQDHYEQYF,TGTGCCAGCAGCCAAGATCACTACGAGCAGTACTTC
TRBJ1-5,TRBV19,TRBD1,NA,CASSIWTGQNQPQHF,TGTGCCAGTAGTATCTGGACAGGGCAGAATCAGCCCCAGCATTTT
TRBJ2-7,TRBV15,TRBD2,NA,CATSRDRLAGVEEQYF,TGTGCCACCAGCAGAGATCGGCTCGCGGGAGTGGAGGAGCAGTACTTC
TRBJ1-4,TRBV23-1,TRBD1,NA,CASSRLRDSNEKLFF,TGCGCCAGCAGTCGTCTCCGGGACAGTAATGAAAAACTGTTTTTT
TRBJ2-1,TRBV5-4,TRBD2,NA,CASSSGLPHNEQFF,TGTGCCAGCAGCTCGGGACTACCGCACAATGAGCAGTTCTTC
TRBJ2-3,TRBV29-1,TRBD1,once,CSVATGTDYTDTQYF,TGCAGCGTCGCCACCGGGACAGACTACACAGATACGCAGTATTTT
TRBJ2-1,TRBV19,TRBD2,NA,CASSIGGRGNEQFF,TGTGCCAGTAGTATCGGCGGGAGAGGCAATGAGCAGTTCTTC
TRBJ1-2,TRBV6-5,TRBD1,NA,CASSYSTGEWSYGYTF,TGTGCCAGCAGTTACTCGACAGGGGAGTGGAGCTATGGCTACACCTTC
TRBJ1-1,TRBV4-1,NA,NA,CASSLPGKAEAFF,TGCGCCAGCAGCCTCCCAGGTAAGGCTGAAGCTTTCTTT
TRBJ2-7,TRBV27,NA,NA,CASSYKESSYEQYF,TGTGCCAGCAGTTATAAGGAGAGCTCCTACGAGCAGTACTTC
TRBJ2-2,TRBV6-1,NA,NA,CASSEVPVGGTKLFF,TGTGCCAGCAGTGAAGTCCCCGTGGGCGGGACGAAGCTGTTTTTT
TRBJ2-1,TRBV24-1,NA,NA,CATSDHGLDEQFF,TGTGCCACCAGTGATCACGGGTTAGATGAGCAGTTCTTC
TRBJ2-7,TRBV6-5,TRBD1,NA,CASSRAGTGGYEQYF,TGTGCCAGCAGCCGAGCCGGGACAGGGGGGTACGAGCAGTACTTC
TRBJ1-6,TRBV19,NA,NA,CASRQNNSPLHF,TGTGCCAGTAGGCAGAATAATTCACCCCTCCACTTT
TRBJ2-3,TRBV28,TRBD2,NA,CASGGRGMQYF,TGTGCCAGCGGTGGGAGGGGCATGCAGTATTTT
TRBJ1-1,TRBV11-1,TRBD1,NA,CASSLGRLQGTEAFF,TGTGCCAGCAGCTTGGGCCGATTACAGGGGACTGAAGCTTTCTTT
TRBJ2-7,TRBV5-4,NA,NA,CASSPVRPGSTYEQYF,TGTGCCAGCAGCCCCGTACGTCCGGGATCCACCTACGAGCAGTACTTC
TRBJ1-2,TRBV3-1/TRBV3-2,NA,NA,CASSQAEITGQRSYTF,TGTGCCAGCAGCCAAGCCGAAATTACAGGGCAGCGAAGCTACACCTTC
TRBJ1-2,TRBV9,NA,NA,CASSARDLDTHYGYTF,TGTGCCAGCAGCGCCCGAGACCTGGACACCCACTATGGCTACACCTTC
TRBJ1-4,TRBV7-9,NA,NA,CASSPDLDKLFF,TGTGCCAGCAGCCCGGACTTGGATAAACTGTTTTTT
TRBJ2-3,TRBV11-2,NA,once,CASSLGSSSTDTQYF,TGTGCCAGCAGCTTAGGTTCCTCTAGCACAGATACGCAGTATTTT
TRBJ1-5,TRBV30,TRBD1,NA,CAWSSRGRGNQPQHF,TGTGCCTGGTCCTCCAGGGGGCGCGGCAATCAGCCCCAGCATTTT
TRBJ1-5,TRBV7-6,NA,NA,CASSSDSHQPQHF,TGTGCCAGCAGCTCCGACAGTCATCAGCCCCAGCATTTT
TRBJ2-3,TRBV6-4,TRBD1,NA,CASSPGQHTDTQYF,TGTGCCAGCAGTCCGGGACAGCACACAGATACGCAGTATTTT
TRBJ1-2,TRBV10-3,TRBD1,few,CAISSVGQNYGYTF,TGTGCCATCAGTAGCGTGGGACAGAACTATGGCTACACCTTC
TRBJ2-3,TRBV11-2,TRBD1,NA,CASSLQGAQDTQYF,TGTGCCAGCAGTTTACAGGGGGCACAAGATACGCAGTATTTT
TRBJ2-1,TRBV27,TRBD1,NA,CASSRLTGLNYNEQFF,TGTGCCAGCAGCCGCCTGACAGGGCTAAACTACAATGAGCAGTTCTTC
TRBJ1-2,TRBV5-1,NA,NA,CASSLVQNYGYTF,TGCGCCAGCAGCTTGGTACAGAACTATGGCTACACCTTC
TRBJ2-2,TRBV5-6,NA,NA,CASSLVGLATGELFF,TGTGCCAGCAGCTTGGTAGGTCTAGCGACCGGGGAGCTGTTTTTT
TRBJ1-2,TRBV3-1/TRBV3-2,TRBD1,few,CASSPNRGGYTF,TGTGCCAGCAGCCCTAACAGGGGTGGCTACACCTTC
TRBJ1-5,TRBV18,NA,NA,CASSPLANNQPQHF,TGTGCCAGCTCACCACTAGCGAATAATCAGCCCCAGCATTTT
TRBJ2-4,TRBV6-6,TRBD1,NA,CASNPTGGAIQYF,TGTGCCAGCAACCCGACAGGGGGGGCCATTCAGTACTTC
TRBJ1-3,TRBV13,NA,NA,CASSFVTGGNTIYF,TGTGCCAGCAGCTTCGTGACAGGAGGAAACACCATATATTTT
TRBJ1-2,TRBV9,TRBD1,NA,CASSHGTGETLSAADYGYTF,TGTGCCAGCAGCCACGGGACAGGGGAAACCCTTTCGGCGGCGGACTATGGCTACACCTTC
TRBJ1-4,TRBV5-6,NA,NA,CASSLRFASRGEKLFF,TGTGCCAGCAGCTTGAGGTTTGCGTCCCGGGGTGAAAAACTGTTTTTT
TRBJ2-7,TRBV5-6,TRBD1,few,CASSLGDRAYEQYF,TGTGCCAGCAGCTTGGGGGACAGGGCCTACGAGCAGTACTTC
TRBJ1-2,TRBV30,NA,NA,CAWIATGPNYGYTF,TGTGCCTGGATCGCGACAGGACCTAACTATGGCTACACCTTC
TRBJ2-1,TRBV25-1,TRBD2,NA,CASSVAGGSYNEQFF,TGTGCCAGCAGTGTAGCGGGAGGCTCCTACAATGAGCAGTTCTTC
TRBJ1-1,TRBV10-3,TRBD1,NA,CAIREDRGSNTEAFF,TGTGCCATCAGGGAAGACAGGGGAAGCAACACTGAAGCTTTCTTT
TRBJ2-7,TRBV20-1,NA,NA,CSARFQGEQYF,TGCAGTGCTAGGTTCCAGGGCGAGCAGTACTTC
TRBJ2-5,TRBV19,NA,NA,CASSIDPSSAQYF,TGTGCCAGTAGTATCGATCCATCATCGGCCCAGTACTTC